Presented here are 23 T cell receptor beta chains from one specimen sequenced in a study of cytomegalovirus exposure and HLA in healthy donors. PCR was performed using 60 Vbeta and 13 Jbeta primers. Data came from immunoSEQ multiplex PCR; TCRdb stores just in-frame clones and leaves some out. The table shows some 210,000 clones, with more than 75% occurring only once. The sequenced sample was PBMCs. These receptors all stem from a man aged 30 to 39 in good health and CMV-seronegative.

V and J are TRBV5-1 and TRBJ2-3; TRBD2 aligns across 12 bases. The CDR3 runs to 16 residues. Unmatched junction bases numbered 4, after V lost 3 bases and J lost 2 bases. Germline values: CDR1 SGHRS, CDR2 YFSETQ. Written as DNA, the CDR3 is TGCGCCAGCAGCTCTAGCGGGAGGGCCGACACAGATACGCAGTATTTT. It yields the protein CASSSSGRADTDTQYF.

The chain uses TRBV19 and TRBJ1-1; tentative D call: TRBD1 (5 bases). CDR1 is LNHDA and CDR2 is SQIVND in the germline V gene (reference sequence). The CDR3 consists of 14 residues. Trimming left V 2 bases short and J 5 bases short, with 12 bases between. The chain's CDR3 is CASSITGGGTEAFF. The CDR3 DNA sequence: TGTGCCAGTAGTATAACGGGGGGAGGGACTGAAGCTTTCTTT.

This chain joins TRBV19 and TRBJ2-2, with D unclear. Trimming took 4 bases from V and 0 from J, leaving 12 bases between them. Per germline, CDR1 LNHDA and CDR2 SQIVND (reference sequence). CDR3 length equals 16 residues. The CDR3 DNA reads TGTGCCAGTAGTACCGACATAACCGCGAACACCGGGGAGCTGTTTTTT. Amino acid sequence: CASSTDITANTGELFF.

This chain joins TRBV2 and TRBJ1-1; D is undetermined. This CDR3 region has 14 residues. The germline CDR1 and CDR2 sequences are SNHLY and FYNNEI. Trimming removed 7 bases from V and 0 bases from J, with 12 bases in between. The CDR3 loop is CASKRYLMNTEAFF. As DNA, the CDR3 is TGTGCCAGCAAGCGGTACCTCATGAACACTGAAGCTTTCTTT.

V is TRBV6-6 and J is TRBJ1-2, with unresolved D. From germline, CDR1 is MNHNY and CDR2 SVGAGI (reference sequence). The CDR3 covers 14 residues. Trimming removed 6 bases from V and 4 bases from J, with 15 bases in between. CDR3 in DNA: TGTGCCAGCAGCGCGGGAGGCGCCAGCTATGGCTACACCTTC. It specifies CASSAGGASYGYTF.

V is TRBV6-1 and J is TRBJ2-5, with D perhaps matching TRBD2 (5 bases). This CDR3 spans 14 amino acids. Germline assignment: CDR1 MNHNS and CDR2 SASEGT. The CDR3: CAVAGVRGGETQYF. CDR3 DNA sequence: TGTGCTGTGGCTGGCGTTCGAGGAGGAGAGACCCAGTACTTC.

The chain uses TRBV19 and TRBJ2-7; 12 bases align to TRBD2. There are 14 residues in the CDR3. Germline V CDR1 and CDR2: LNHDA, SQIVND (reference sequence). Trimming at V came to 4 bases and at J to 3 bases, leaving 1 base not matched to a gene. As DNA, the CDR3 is TGTGCCAGTAGTAGGACTAGCGGGAACTACGAGCAGTACTTC. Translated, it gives CASSRTSGNYEQYF. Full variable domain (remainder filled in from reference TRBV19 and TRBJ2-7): DGGITQSPKYLFRKEGQNVTLSCEQNLNHDAMYWYRQDPGQGLRLIYYSQIVNDFQKGDIAEGYSVSREKKESFPLTVTSAQKNPTAFYLCASSRTSGNYEQYFGPGTRLTVT.

The CDR3 sequence: CASSQGLEGSYEQYF. Written as DNA, the CDR3 is TGCGCCAGCAGCCAAGGGCTTGAGGGATCATACGAGCAGTACTTC. The chain links TRBV4-3 to TRBJ2-7; the D gene is possibly TRBD2 (5 bases). CDR3 length: 15 amino acids. V was shortened by 1 base and J by 4 bases, with 14 bases between the two germline ends. CDR1 is LGHNA and CDR2 is YSLEER in the germline V gene.

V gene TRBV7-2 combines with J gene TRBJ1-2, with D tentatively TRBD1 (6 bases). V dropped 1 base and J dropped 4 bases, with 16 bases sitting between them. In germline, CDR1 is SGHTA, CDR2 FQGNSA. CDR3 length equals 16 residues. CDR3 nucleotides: TGTGCCAGCAGCTTAGATAGGTCGACAGGAACCTATGGCTACACCTTC. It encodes CASSLDRSTGTYGYTF.

CDR3 sequence reads: CASSHRQGNSYEQYF. The DNA of the CDR3 is TGTGCCAGCTCACATCGACAGGGGAACTCCTACGAGCAGTACTTC. The chain uses TRBV18 and TRBJ2-7, with 8 bases lining up with TRBD1. The germline V gene encodes CDR1 KGHSH and CDR2 LQKENI. The CDR3 sequence is 15 residues long. The V and J ends lost 4 bases and 0 bases, in that order; junction bases with no gene match: 5.

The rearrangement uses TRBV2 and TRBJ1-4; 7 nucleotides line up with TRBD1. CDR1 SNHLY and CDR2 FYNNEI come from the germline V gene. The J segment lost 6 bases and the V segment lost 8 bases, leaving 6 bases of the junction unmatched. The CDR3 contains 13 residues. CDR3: CASQQGRDEKLFF. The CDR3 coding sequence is TGTGCCAGCCAACAGGGGCGGGATGAAAAACTGTTTTTT.

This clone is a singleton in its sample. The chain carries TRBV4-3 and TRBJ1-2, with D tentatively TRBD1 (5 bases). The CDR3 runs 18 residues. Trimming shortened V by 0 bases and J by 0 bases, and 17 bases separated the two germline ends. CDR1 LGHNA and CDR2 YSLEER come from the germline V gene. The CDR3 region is CASSQDTGRPPPNYGYTF. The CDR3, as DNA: TGCGCCAGCAGCCAAGATACAGGCAGGCCGCCCCCTAACTATGGCTACACCTTC.

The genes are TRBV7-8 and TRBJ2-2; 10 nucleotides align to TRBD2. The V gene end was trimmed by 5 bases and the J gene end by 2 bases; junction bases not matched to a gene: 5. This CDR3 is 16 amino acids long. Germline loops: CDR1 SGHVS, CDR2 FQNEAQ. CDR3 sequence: CASSPTSGINTGELFF. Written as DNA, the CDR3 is TGTGCCAGCAGCCCAACTAGCGGGATTAACACCGGGGAGCTGTTTTTT. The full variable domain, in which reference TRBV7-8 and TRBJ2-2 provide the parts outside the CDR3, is GAGVSQSPRYKVAKRGQDVALRCDPISGHVSLFWYQQALGQGPEFLTYFQNEAQLDKSGLPSDRFFAERPEGSVSTLKIQRTQQEDSAVYLCASSPTSGINTGELFFGEGSRLTVL.

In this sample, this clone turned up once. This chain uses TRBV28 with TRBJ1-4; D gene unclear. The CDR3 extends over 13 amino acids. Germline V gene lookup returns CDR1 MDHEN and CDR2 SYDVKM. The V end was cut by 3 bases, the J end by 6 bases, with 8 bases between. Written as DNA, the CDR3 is TGTGCCAGCAGTTTTGTGTCGTATGAAAAACTGTTTTTT. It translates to CASSFVSYEKLFF.

The CDR3 loop is CASSRTGGAYGYTF. CDR3 in DNA: TGTGCCAGCAGCCGCACGGGGGGGGCGTATGGCTACACCTTC. The V and J genes are TRBV11-2 and TRBJ1-2; D possibly corresponds to TRBD1 (6 bases). Trimming pared 5 bases from V and 5 bases from J, leaving 15 bases between. The germline V gene has CDR1 SGHAT and CDR2 FQNNGV. This CDR3 is 14 amino acids long. Complete variable domain (other parts from reference TRBV11-2 and TRBJ1-2): EAGVAQSPRYKIIEKRQSVAFWCNPISGHATLYWYQQILGQGPKLLIQFQNNGVVDDSQLPKDRFSAERLKGVDSTLKIQPAKLEDSAVYLCASSRTGGAYGYTFGSGTRLTVV.

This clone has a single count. CDR3 sequence reads: CASTQGLYNSPLHF. The CDR3 DNA follows: TGTGCCAGCACACAGGGGTTATATAATTCACCCCTCCACTTT. The V gene is TRBV25-1, the J gene TRBJ1-6, with 7 bases that match TRBD1. V was pared by 7 bases and J by 4 bases, with 4 bases of the junction left unmatched. CDR3 length: 14 amino acids. CDR1 and CDR2 (germline): MGHDK, SYGVNS.

The CDR3, as DNA: TGTGCCAGCAGCACAGGGTTTAATGAAAAACTGTTTTTT. Translation: CASSTGFNEKLFF. V is TRBV7-2 and J is TRBJ1-4; tentatively, D is TRBD1 (6 bases). Trimming left V 5 bases short and J 4 bases short, with 8 bases between. CDR1 and CDR2 (germline): SGHTA, FQGNSA. The CDR3 loop spans 13 amino acids. The complete variable domain, with remaining parts taken from reference TRBV7-2 and TRBJ1-4, reads GAGVSQSPSNKVTEKGKDVELRCDPISGHTALYWYRQSLGQGLEFLIYFQGNSAPDKSGLPSDRFSAERTGGSVSTLTIQRTQQEDSAVYLCASSTGFNEKLFFGSGTQLSVL.

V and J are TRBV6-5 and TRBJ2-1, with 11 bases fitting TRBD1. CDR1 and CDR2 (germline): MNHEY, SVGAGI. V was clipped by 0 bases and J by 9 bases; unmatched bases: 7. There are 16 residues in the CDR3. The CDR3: CASSYSVGQGVGEQFF. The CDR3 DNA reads TGTGCCAGCAGTTACTCAGTGGGACAGGGGGTAGGTGAGCAGTTCTTC.

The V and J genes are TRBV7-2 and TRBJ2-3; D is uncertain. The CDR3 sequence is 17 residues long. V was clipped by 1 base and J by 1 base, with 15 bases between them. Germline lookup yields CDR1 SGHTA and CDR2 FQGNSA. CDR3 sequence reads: CASSLDQATPGTDTQYF. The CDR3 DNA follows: TGTGCCAGCAGCTTAGACCAGGCCACTCCTGGCACAGATACGCAGTATTTT.

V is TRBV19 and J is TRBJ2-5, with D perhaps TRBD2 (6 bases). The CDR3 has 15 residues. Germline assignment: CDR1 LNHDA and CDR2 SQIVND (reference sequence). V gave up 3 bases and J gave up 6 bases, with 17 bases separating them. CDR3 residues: CASSIGTTGLQTQYF. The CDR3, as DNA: TGTGCCAGTAGTATCGGGACCACGGGACTGCAGACCCAGTACTTC.

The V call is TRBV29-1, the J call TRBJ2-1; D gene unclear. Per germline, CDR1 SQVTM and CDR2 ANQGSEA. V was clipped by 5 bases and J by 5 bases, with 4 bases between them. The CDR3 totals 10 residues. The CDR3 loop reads CSVFNNEQFF. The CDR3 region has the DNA TGCAGCGTTTTCAACAATGAGCAGTTCTTC.

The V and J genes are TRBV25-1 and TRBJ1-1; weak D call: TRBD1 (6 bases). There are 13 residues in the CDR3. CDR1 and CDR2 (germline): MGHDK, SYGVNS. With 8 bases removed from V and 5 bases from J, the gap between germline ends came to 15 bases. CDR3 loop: CASSKGVDTEAFF. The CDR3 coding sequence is TGTGCCAGCTCAAAGGGGGTTGATACTGAAGCTTTCTTT.

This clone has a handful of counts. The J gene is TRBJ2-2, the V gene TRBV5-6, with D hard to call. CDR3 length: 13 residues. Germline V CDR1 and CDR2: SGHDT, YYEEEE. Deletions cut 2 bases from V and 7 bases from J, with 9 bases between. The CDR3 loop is CASSFDTDGELFF. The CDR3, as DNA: TGTGCCAGCAGCTTTGATACAGACGGGGAGCTGTTTTTT.